The clone carrying this T cell receptor (beta chain) was counted between two and nine times. Its specificity is unknown. This specimen comes from a study of T-cell memory formation after mild COVID-19. Study details: For the most part, TCR clusters were specific to one donor.

V gave up 11 bases and J gave up 6 bases; unmatched junction bases: 18. Germline values: CDR1 MGHRA, CDR2 YSYEKL. The CDR3 consists of 17 residues. Study results and limitations: The study detected some responding clones in pre-infection memory, suggesting cross-reactive memory joined. Most CD4+ clones that shrank were in CM and EM, while CD8+ ones turned up in EMRA.

A 5'RACE reaction primed in the constant segment made cDNA libraries of TCR alpha and TCR beta, and these carried sample barcodes and UMIs. TCRdb re-called the 5' RACE reads through MiXCR, storing one row per CDR3 protein. Among hundreds of thousands of distinct CDR3 sequences, more than 15% were seen once, and the ten largest hold under 25%. Sequencing was done on a sample of PBMCs or a T cell subset sorted from them (not recorded which). The clonotype was recovered from a man younger than 35 who had mild COVID-19 (a few samples of this study predate the infection). Cell type and time point are not known. This rearrangement joins TRBV4-1 to TRBJ1-5; 11 bases are shared with TRBD1. The CDR3: CARLGGPGQGVFQPQHF. The DNA for the CDR3 is TGCGCCCGCCTAGGGGGCCCGGGACAGGGGGTATTTCAGCCCCAGCATTTT.